This T cell receptor (beta chain) was sequenced during a study of CD8+CD57+ T cells in acquired aplastic anemia (dated by TCRdb to the late 2010s). In terms of the full investigation: DNA extracted from sorted CD4+ and CD8+ cells had a mean of 3.2 ug, with a range of roughly 0.2 to 30 ug. A CD8+CD57+ expansion meant a frequency higher than the mean frequency seen in healthy subjects. Study-level results and caveats: Although twenty-nine CD8+ CDR3 sequences were shared by patients and controls, these sequences appeared highly expressed in patients and within the immunodominant clones of patients. CD8+ Simpson's diversity did not differ significantly between patients and healthy controls (P=0.060).

TCR beta VDJ combination and CDR3 sequence profiling used genomic DNA as the template. TCR repertoire sequencing was run on an Illumina HiSeq 2000. Concerning the study's data processing: Repertoire assessment relied on Simpson's diversity index, CDR3 size and DJ length profiles, and TRBV/TRBJ rearrangement plots. The most abundant DNA sequence in the deep sequencing data was defined as the immunodominant clone. CDR3 amino acid sequences were screened for sharing across subjects and were compared with published repertoires and the VDJdb database. The public sequencing data were trimmed at Q25 with fastp and processed into clonotypes with MiXCR by TCRdb, which kept only in-frame beta chains. CDR3 protein sequences are deduplicated, and each keeps its most common genes and DNA. For this entry, the V and J calls and clone size follow TCRdb and not the study's own pipeline. This sample gives over 150,000 distinct CDR3 sequences in total; around half of them show up just once. Roughly 12% of the sample lies in the top ten.

Expansion of CD8+CD57+ cells had been shown by flow cytometry in the patients chosen for sequencing. Severe acquired aplastic anemia was diagnosed in all patients according to International Study of Aplastic Anemia and Agranulocytosis and Camitta criteria. No therapy had been received by the patients at the time of blood sampling. In the study, sorted CD4+ and CD8+ blood T cells from patients with severe aplastic anemia and from healthy subjects underwent deep sequencing of TCR repertoires. In the USA, patient enrollment took place under clinicaltrials.gov protocols 00001620, 01623167, 00001397, 00071045, 00081523 and 00961064. Ficoll-Paque density gradient centrifugation was used to isolate peripheral blood mononuclear cells. CD4+ and CD8+ T cells were sorted by FACS or magnetic beads before DNA extraction. Remarks on this clonotype: Its antigen remains unidentified. No base quality values were provided; no much bigger clone lies one nucleotide off.

There are 13 amino acids in the CDR3, from cysteine to phenylalanine inclusive. Only the CDR3 part of the read is kept: 39 bases, read in frame from the first base. CDR1 and CDR2 were assigned from the germline V gene as SGHTA and FQGNSA. The junction carries 7 bases between V and J, which are trimmed by 5 bases and 2 bases respectively. The clonotype originates from a human donor with aplastic anemia. The sample was sorted CD4+, CD8+, or CD8+CD57+ T cells (not recorded which) from PBMCs. The chain couples TRBV7-2 to TRBJ1-5; TRBD1 is a weak D gene call, 5 bases matching. The nucleotides read TGTGCCAGCAGCGTCAGGGGCAATCAGCCCCAGCATTTT. The resulting protein is CASSVRGNQPQHF.